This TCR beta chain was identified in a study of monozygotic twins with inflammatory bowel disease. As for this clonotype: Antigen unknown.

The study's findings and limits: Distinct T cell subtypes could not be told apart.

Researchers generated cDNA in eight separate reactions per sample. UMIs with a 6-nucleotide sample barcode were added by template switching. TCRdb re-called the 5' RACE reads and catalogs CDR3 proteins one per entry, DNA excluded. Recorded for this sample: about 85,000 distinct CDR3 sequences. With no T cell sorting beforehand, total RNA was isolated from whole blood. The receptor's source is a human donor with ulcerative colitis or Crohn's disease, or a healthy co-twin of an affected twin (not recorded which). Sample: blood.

This CDR3 is CASSVVGGGPDTQYF. The chain is built from TRBV9 and TRBJ2-3; TCRdb's D gene call, TRBD2, goes unchecked for lack of DNA. The CDR3 extends over 15 amino acids. CDR1 is SGDLS and CDR2 is YYNGEE in the germline V gene.